This TCR beta chain was obtained from a study of CD8 T cells in ankylosing spondylitis. Study outcomes and limitations: In ankylosing spondylitis blood, a motif of seven or eight highly homologous TCR beta variants appeared characteristic.

CDR1 is SNHLY, CDR2 FYNNEI, per germline. V trimming: 6 bases; J trimming: 6 bases; junction bases outside the gene matches: 12. The CDR3 covers 15 residues. TCRdb analysed the 5' RACE reads with MiXCR anew, one entry per CDR3 protein. The table has 200,000 to 250,000 distinct CDR3 sequences, 15% to 20% seen once. About this clonotype: What it binds is not known.

The chain combines TRBV2 with TRBJ2-3; 7 bases line up with TRBD2. This receptor was identified in a male donor with ankylosing spondylitis. The sample taken for sequencing was blood, either unsorted or a sorted T cell fraction (not recorded which). The CDR3 DNA reads TGTGCCAGCAGCCCCGCGGGGACTATAGGGGATACGCAGTATTTT. This encodes CASSPAGTIGDTQYF.